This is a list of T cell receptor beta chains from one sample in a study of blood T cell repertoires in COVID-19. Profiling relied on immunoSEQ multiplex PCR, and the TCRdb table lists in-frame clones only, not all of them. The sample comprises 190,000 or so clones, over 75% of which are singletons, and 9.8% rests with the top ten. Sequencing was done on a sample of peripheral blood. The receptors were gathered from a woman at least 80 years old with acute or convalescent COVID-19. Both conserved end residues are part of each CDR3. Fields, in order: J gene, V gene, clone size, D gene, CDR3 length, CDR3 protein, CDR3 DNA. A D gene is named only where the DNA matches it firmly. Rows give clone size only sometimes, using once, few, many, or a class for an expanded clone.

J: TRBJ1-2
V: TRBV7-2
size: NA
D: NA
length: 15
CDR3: CASSLAEKTGYGYTF
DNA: TGTGCCAGCAGCTTAGCCGAAAAGACGGGGTATGGCTACACCTTC

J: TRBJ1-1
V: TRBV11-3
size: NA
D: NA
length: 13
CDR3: CASSLGGNTEAFF
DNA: TGTGCCAGCAGCTTAGGAGGGAACACTGAAGCTTTCTTT

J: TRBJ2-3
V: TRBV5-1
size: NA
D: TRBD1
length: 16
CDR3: CASSSRDREGTDTQYF
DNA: TGCGCCAGCAGCTCCCGGGACAGGGAGGGCACAGATACGCAGTATTTT

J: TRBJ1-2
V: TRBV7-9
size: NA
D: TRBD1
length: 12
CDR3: CASSHRGYGYTF
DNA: TGTGCCAGCAGCCACAGGGGGTATGGCTACACCTTC

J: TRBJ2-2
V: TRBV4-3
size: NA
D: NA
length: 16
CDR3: CASSQDRGGDTGELFF
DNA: TGCGCCAGCAGCCAAGATCGAGGGGGTGACACCGGGGAGCTGTTTTTT

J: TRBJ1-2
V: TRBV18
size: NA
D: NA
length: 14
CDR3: CASSPSGSLGGYTF
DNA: TGTGCCAGCTCACCGAGCGGGTCCCTTGGTGGCTACACCTTC

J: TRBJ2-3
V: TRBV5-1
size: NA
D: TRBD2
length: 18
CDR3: CASSLGTSGKTSTDTQYF
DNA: TGCGCCAGCAGCTTAGGGACTAGCGGAAAGACTAGCACAGATACGCAGTATTTT

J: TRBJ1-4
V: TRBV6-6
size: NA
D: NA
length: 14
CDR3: CASSYPRGNEKLFF
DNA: TGTGCCAGCAGTTACCCCAGGGGTAATGAAAAACTGTTTTTT

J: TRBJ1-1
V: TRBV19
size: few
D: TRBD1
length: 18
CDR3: CASSPGIATGRMNTEAFF
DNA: TGTGCCAGTAGTCCAGGAATAGCGACAGGGCGCATGAACACTGAAGCTTTCTTT

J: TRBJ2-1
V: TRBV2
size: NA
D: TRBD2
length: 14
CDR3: CASSPGGQRNEQFF
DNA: TGTGCCAGCTCACCGGGAGGGCAGCGGAATGAGCAGTTCTTC

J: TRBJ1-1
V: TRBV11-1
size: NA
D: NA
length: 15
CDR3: CASSLTIGRDTEAFF
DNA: TGTGCCAGCAGCTTAACGATCGGGCGGGACACTGAAGCTTTCTTT

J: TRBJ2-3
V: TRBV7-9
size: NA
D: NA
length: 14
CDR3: CASSHRDGTDTQYF
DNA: TGTGCCAGCAGTCACAGGGACGGCACAGATACGCAGTATTTT

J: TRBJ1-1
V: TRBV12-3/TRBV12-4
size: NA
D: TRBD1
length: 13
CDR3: CASSLGTGGLAFF
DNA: TGTGCCAGCAGCCTAGGGACAGGGGGTTTGGCTTTCTTT

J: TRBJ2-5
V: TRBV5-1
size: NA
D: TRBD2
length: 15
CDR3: CASSLDLAVGETQYF
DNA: TGCGCCAGCAGCTTGGATCTAGCGGTCGGGGAGACCCAGTACTTC

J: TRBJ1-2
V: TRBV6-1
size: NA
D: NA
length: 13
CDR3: CASSEDGNYGYTF
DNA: TGTGCCAGCAGTGAAGACGGGAACTATGGCTACACCTTC

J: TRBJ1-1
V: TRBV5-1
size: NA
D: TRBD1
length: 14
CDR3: CASSLTGGGTEAFF
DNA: TGCGCCAGCAGCTTAACAGGGGGCGGCACTGAAGCTTTCTTT

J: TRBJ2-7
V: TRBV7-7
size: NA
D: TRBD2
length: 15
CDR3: CASSLEPAGVNEQYF
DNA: TGTGCCAGCAGCTTAGAACCGGCGGGAGTGAACGAGCAGTACTTC

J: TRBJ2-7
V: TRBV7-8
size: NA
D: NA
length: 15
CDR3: CASRRSGLSSYEQYF
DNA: TGTGCCAGCAGAAGAAGCGGTCTGAGCTCCTACGAGCAGTACTTC

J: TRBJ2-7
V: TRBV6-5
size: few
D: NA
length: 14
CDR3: CASSYINGGAEQYF
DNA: TGTGCCAGCAGTTACATAAACGGAGGGGCCGAGCAGTACTTC

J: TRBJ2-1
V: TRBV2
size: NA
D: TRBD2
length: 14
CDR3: CASLTSEAYNEQFF
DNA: TGTGCCAGCCTGACTAGCGAGGCCTACAATGAGCAGTTCTTC

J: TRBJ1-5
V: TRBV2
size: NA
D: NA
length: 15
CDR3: CASSLTGSSDQPQHF
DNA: TGTGCCAGCAGCCTTACAGGGAGCAGCGATCAGCCCCAGCATTTT

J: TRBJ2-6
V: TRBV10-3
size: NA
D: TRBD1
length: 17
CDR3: CAISERTGGSGANVLTF
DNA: TGTGCCATCAGTGAGAGGACAGGGGGCTCTGGGGCCAACGTCCTGACTTTC

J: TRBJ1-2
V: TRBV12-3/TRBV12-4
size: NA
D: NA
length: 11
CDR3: CASSLGAGFTF
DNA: TGTGCCAGCAGTTTAGGGGCTGGTTTCACCTTC

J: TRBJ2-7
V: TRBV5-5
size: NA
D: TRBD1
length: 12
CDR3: CARGDRGDEQYF
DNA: TGTGCCAGGGGAGACAGGGGTGACGAGCAGTACTTC

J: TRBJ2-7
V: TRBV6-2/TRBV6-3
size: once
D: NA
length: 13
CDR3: CASSKAVSYEQYF
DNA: TGTGCCAGCAGTAAGGCGGTTTCCTACGAGCAGTACTTC

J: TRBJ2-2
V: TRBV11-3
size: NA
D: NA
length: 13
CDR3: CASSPQGSGELFF
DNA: TGTGCCAGCAGCCCACAGGGTTCCGGGGAGCTGTTTTTT

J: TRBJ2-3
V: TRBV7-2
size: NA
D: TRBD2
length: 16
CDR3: CASSLGASGGQDTQYF
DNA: TGTGCCAGCAGCTTAGGGGCTAGCGGGGGGCAAGATACGCAGTATTTT

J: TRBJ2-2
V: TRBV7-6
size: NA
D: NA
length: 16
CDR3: CASSLGRPQNTGELFF
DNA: TGTGCCAGCAGCTTAGGGCGGCCCCAGAACACCGGGGAGCTGTTTTTT

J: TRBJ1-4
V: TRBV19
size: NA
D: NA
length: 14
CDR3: CASSPRGGNEKLFF
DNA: TGTGCCAGTAGTCCCCGAGGGGGTAATGAAAAACTGTTTTTT

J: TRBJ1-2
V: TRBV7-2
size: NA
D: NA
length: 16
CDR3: CASSLGRTATIYGYTF
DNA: TGTGCCAGCAGCTTAGGGAGGACAGCGACGATATATGGCTACACCTTC

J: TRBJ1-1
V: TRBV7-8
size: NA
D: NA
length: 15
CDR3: CASSLDGRGNTEAFF
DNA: TGTGCCAGCAGCTTAGACGGAAGGGGGAACACTGAAGCTTTCTTT